One sample yielded the 11 T cell receptor beta chains listed below, sequenced in a study of blood T cell repertoires in COVID-19. Produced via immunoSEQ multiplex PCR; TCRdb's table is partial and in-frame only. The data show around 340,000 clones, approximately 89% seen once. Sequencing was performed on peripheral blood. The source of these receptors is a woman aged 55-69 years with COVID-19, enrolled during active disease.

J is TRBJ1-1 and V is TRBV5-6; D is undetermined. Germline CDR1 SGHDT, CDR2 YYEEEE. Trimming pared 3 bases from V and 0 bases from J, leaving 6 bases between. This CDR3 contains 13 residues. The CDR3 protein is CASSSTVNTEAFF. The DNA of the CDR3 is TGTGCCAGCAGCTCGACTGTGAACACTGAAGCTTTCTTT.

This clone was observed a single time. The rearrangement links TRBV19 to TRBJ1-1; 9 nucleotides align to TRBD1. Per germline, CDR1 LNHDA and CDR2 SQIVND (reference sequence). J lost 4 bases, V lost 7 bases, and 7 bases had no gene match. This CDR3 comprises 14 residues. CDR3 sequence reads: CASTAQGAGTEAFF. CDR3 nucleotide sequence: TGTGCCAGTACCGCACAGGGGGCTGGCACTGAAGCTTTCTTT.

The DNA of the CDR3 is TGTGCCAGCAGTGCCCAGGGTATCAATCAGCCCCAGCATTTT. Translating gives CASSAQGINQPQHF. This sequence joins TRBV28 and TRBJ1-5; TRBD1 is a possible D gene (5 bases). With 5 bases removed from V and 3 bases from J, the gap between germline ends came to 11 bases. Germline lookup yields CDR1 MDHEN and CDR2 SYDVKM. CDR3 length: 14 residues.

The chain is built from TRBV3-1 (or the pseudogene TRBV3-2) and TRBJ2-3, with D possibly TRBD2 on 7 matching bases. Germline loops: CDR1 LGHDT, CDR2 YNNKEL (reference sequence). The CDR3 has 15 residues. V lost 6 bases and J lost 6, with 19 bases in between. CDR3 sequence: CASRSGRGAGDTQYF. The CDR3 bases are TGTGCCAGCAGGAGCGGTCGGGGGGCCGGGGATACGCAGTATTTT.

The gene calls are TRBV5-4 and TRBJ2-5, with TRBD2 matching over 8 bases. The germline V gene encodes CDR1 SGHNT and CDR2 YYREEE (reference sequence). The CDR3 totals 17 residues. J was trimmed by 6 bases and V by 4 bases; bases with no gene match: 17. For the CDR3, the DNA is TGTGCCAGCAGCAGACCAAGCGGGGGACGAGCCACAAAGACCCAGTACTTC. Protein sequence: CASSRPSGGRATKTQYF.

The chain couples TRBV29-1 to TRBJ1-1; the match to TRBD1 covers 8 bases. With 6 bases clipped from V and 0 bases from J, the junction kept 3 bases outside the gene matches. Germline values: CDR1 SQVTM, CDR2 ANQGSEA. This CDR3 is built from 13 residues. The CDR3 DNA reads TGCAGCGTGGGGGGACAGGTGAACACTGAAGCTTTCTTT. It is translated as CSVGGQVNTEAFF.

The chain combines TRBV5-6 with TRBJ2-1, with a possible D match to TRBD2 (6 bases). V lost 7 bases and J lost 10, with 15 bases in between. In germline, CDR1 is SGHDT, CDR2 YYEEEE. The CDR3 extends over 12 amino acids. The CDR3 loop is CASEWRGLEQFF. The CDR3, as DNA: TGTGCCAGCGAATGGAGGGGCTTGGAGCAGTTCTTC.

The chain employs TRBV19 and TRBJ2-6, with D perhaps matching TRBD1 (6 bases). CDR3 length equals 18 residues. Germline V gene lookup returns CDR1 LNHDA and CDR2 SQIVND (reference sequence). The V end lost 6 bases, the J end lost 2 bases, and 20 bases lay between the germline ends. CDR3 sequence (DNA): TGTGCCAGTAGGAAAACCCGGGACACAGGCACTGGGGCCAACGTCCTGACTTTC. Protein sequence: CASRKTRDTGTGANVLTF.

The rearrangement uses TRBV19 and TRBJ1-5; D gene uncertain. There are 14 residues in the CDR3. CDR1 and CDR2 from the germline V gene are LNHDA and SQIVND (reference sequence). Trimming shortened V by 3 bases and J by 7 bases, and 13 bases separated the two germline ends. This chain's CDR3 is CASSMGGSNQPQHF. For the CDR3, the DNA is TGTGCCAGTAGTATGGGAGGGTCAAACCAGCCCCAGCATTTT.

The chain is built from TRBV3-1 (or the pseudogene TRBV3-2) and TRBJ2-3; 9 nucleotides line up with TRBD1. J was trimmed by 4 bases and V by 4 bases; bases with no gene match: 9. Germline-derived CDR1 and CDR2 are LGHDT and YNNKEL (reference sequence). This CDR3 is 16 amino acids long. The CDR3 sequence is CASSPGQGLYADTQYF. CDR3 coding DNA: TGTGCCAGCAGCCCGGGACAGGGTCTGTACGCAGATACGCAGTATTTT.

This clone was detected a few times. The rearrangement uses TRBV19 and TRBJ1-1; D remains unclear. V lost 10 bases, J lost 1 base, and 13 bases lay in between. The germline CDR1 and CDR2 sequences are LNHDA and SQIVND (reference sequence). The CDR3 is 13 amino acids. CDR3 in amino acids: CATHRQRNTEAFF. CDR3 coding DNA: TGTGCCACCCATCGACAAAGGAACACTGAAGCTTTCTTT.